A single TCR beta chain is shown here with its context. Its antigen is as yet unknown. These data originate in a study of T cell responses to AZD1222 COVID-19 vaccine. TCRdb's table, derived via immunoSEQ multiplex PCR, lists solely in-frame clones and lacks some. Of roughly 140,000 clones in the sample, around 88% were seen once. The study, taken as a whole, reports: In the spike-specific TCR repertoire, nearly half reportedly target unmutated variant regions.

CDR3 length equals 18 residues. Germline V gene data show CDR1 as SGHVS and CDR2 as FNYEAQ. The J segment lost 4 bases and the V segment lost 0 bases, leaving 9 bases of the junction unmatched. Here the sequenced sample was peripheral blood, taken on day 0 of AZD1222 vaccination. The rearrangement links TRBV7-6 to TRBJ2-3; TRBD2 aligns across 11 bases. The receptor comes from an adult in good health. In DNA form, the CDR3 reads TGTGCCAGCAGCTTAGCGAAGTTTTGGACTAGCGGGCCAGATACGCAGTATTTT. Its protein is CASSLAKFWTSGPDTQYF.